A selection of T cell receptor beta chains follows, all from one sample in a study of blood T cell repertoires in COVID-19. The repertoire was sequenced with immunoSEQ multiplex PCR; TCRdb's copy has only in-frame clones and lacks some. Here the sample spans under 150,000 clones, around 84% being singletons. Sequencing was done on a sample of peripheral blood. Receptors were obtained from a man aged 35-49 years with acute or convalescent COVID-19. CDR3s include the opening cysteine and the closing phenylalanine or tryptophan. The D gene is left open where the match is weak. Part of the rows lack a size; the others show once, few, many or a class for expanded clones.

V gene	D gene	clone size	J gene	CDR3 DNA	CDR3 protein
TRBV25-1	TRBD1	-	TRBJ1-2	TGTGCCAGCAGTGATACAGGGGGCGCGATTGAAGGCTACACCTTC	CASSDTGGAIEGYTF
TRBV10-3	TRBD2	-	TRBJ2-5	TGTGCCATCAGTGAGGATCTGAGCCTTCGGGAGGCCCAGTACTTC	CAISEDLSLREAQYF
TRBV5-1	TRBD2	-	TRBJ2-6	TGCGCCAGCAGCTTGGGCGGCGGGGGGGCAACTGGGGCCAACGTCCTGACTTTC	CASSLGGGGATGANVLTF
TRBV29-1	-	-	TRBJ1-1	TGCAGCGTTGGGGAGATGGGGGGGAACACTGAAGCTTTCTTT	CSVGEMGGNTEAFF
TRBV27	TRBD2	-	TRBJ2-6	TGTGCCAGCAGTTTACGGGGGGCTGGGGCCAACGTCCTGACTTTC	CASSLRGAGANVLTF
TRBV4-1	-	-	TRBJ2-1	TGCGCCAGCAGCCAATTCGGCGGGGGCAACTACAATGAGCAGTTCTTC	CASSQFGGGNYNEQFF
TRBV7-9	-	-	TRBJ2-2	TGTGCCAGCAGCCCCCCTGGGGCAGAGTTGTTTTTT	CASSPPGAELFF
TRBV15	TRBD2	-	TRBJ2-3	TGTGCCACCAGCAGACCGGGGGGAACAGATACGCAGTATTTT	CATSRPGGTDTQYF
TRBV7-3	-	-	TRBJ1-1	TGTGCCAGCAGCTTAACCAGGGATAACACTGAAGCTTTCTTT	CASSLTRDNTEAFF
TRBV7-2	TRBD2	-	TRBJ2-1	TGTGCCAGCAGCTTGGGGACTAGGCCCGATGAGCAGTTCTTC	CASSLGTRPDEQFF
TRBV18	-	-	TRBJ1-1	TGTGCCAGCTCACTCCTTTCGACAAACACTGAAGCTTTCTTT	CASSLLSTNTEAFF
TRBV7-9	TRBD1	-	TRBJ1-4	TGTGCCAGCAGCTTAGGGACAGGGGGTTTCGGGGAAGAAAAACTGTTTTTT	CASSLGTGGFGEEKLFF
TRBV30	-	-	TRBJ1-4	TGTGCCTGGAGTCGCATGGCAGCGTCTCGGGAAAAACTGTTTTTT	CAWSRMAASREKLFF
TRBV19	TRBD2	-	TRBJ2-1	TGTGCCAGTAGTATTCGGCTAGCGGCTAGCTCCTACAATGAGCAGTTCTTC	CASSIRLAASSYNEQFF
TRBV19	-	once	TRBJ1-5	TGTGCCAGCGTCAGGGGCAGCGATCAGCCCCAGCATTTT	CASVRGSDQPQHF
TRBV19	-	-	TRBJ2-7	TGTGCCACTAGGACAGATACCTACGAGCAGTACTTC	CATRTDTYEQYF
TRBV27	-	-	TRBJ1-5	TGTGCCAGCAGTTTAGACGGGATTGGGCAGCCCCAGCATTTT	CASSLDGIGQPQHF
TRBV10-3	-	-	TRBJ2-5	TGTGCCACCTACCAAGAGACCCAGTACTTC	CATYQETQYF
TRBV11-2	TRBD2	-	TRBJ2-7	TGTGCCAGCAGCGTAATCCCGGGACTAGGCGACGAGCAGTACTTC	CASSVIPGLGDEQYF
TRBV2	TRBD1	-	TRBJ2-5	TGTGCCAGCAGTGAAGGGCCCGAGACAGGGAAAGAGACCCAGTACTTC	CASSEGPETGKETQYF
TRBV10-3	TRBD1	once	TRBJ2-3	TGTGCCACTACAGGGGTTGGGTCAGATACGCAGTATTTT	CATTGVGSDTQYF
TRBV6-1	TRBD1	-	TRBJ2-7	TGTGCCAGCAGTGAAAGTGTCAGGGGGATCAACGAGCAGTACTTC	CASSESVRGINEQYF
TRBV27	-	-	TRBJ2-2	TGTGCCAGCAGTTTAGGTCGGGGGACCGGGGAGCTGTTTTTT	CASSLGRGTGELFF
TRBV19	-	-	TRBJ2-3	TGTGCCAGTAGGCGGGGCAGCACAGATACGCAGTATTTT	CASRRGSTDTQYF
TRBV6-1	-	-	TRBJ2-1	TGTGCCAGCAGTGATTATTACACAGACAATGAGCAGTTCTTC	CASSDYYTDNEQFF
TRBV24-1	-	-	TRBJ1-3	TGTGCCACCAGTGACCCCAAGCGTGACGGAAACACCATATATTTT	CATSDPKRDGNTIYF
TRBV24-1	-	-	TRBJ2-3	TGTGCCACCAGTCATAGCGCGACTAGCACAGATACGCAGTATTTT	CATSHSATSTDTQYF